This T cell receptor (beta chain) is drawn from a study of T cells expressing NK-cell markers. On the study more broadly: Just one sequenced donor of eight was HCMV-seronegative, while seven were seropositive. Study results and limitations: Dominance of the CD3+CD56-NKG2C+ fraction by these clonotypes also held in several donors. Expanded NKG2C+ T cell clones had unclear HCMV specificity. In about six donors, dominant CD3+CD56+NKG2C+ clones formed about 1.0-7.5% of CD8+ cells.

Germline lookup yields CDR1 SEHNR and CDR2 FQNEAQ (reference sequence). The CDR3 totals 14 residues. TCRdb re-called the 5' RACE reads and shows each CDR3 protein once, DNA omitted. Found here are 350,000 to 500,000 distinct CDR3 sequences; the top ten clones hold 7.3%. As for this clonotype: No antigen is known for it.

What was sequenced was blood T cells: a sorted CD56 or NKG2C T cell subset, CD4+ or CD8+ T cells, or bulk PBMC T cells (not recorded which). The receptor comes from a woman between 18 and 75 years old in good health. This sequence joins TRBV7-9 and TRBJ1-4; TCRdb's D call of TRBD1 is untestable without DNA. The CDR3 spells CASSLGGQVEKLFF.